This TCR beta chain was sequenced in a study of CD8+ T cells in alopecia areata. The sample holds a few counts of this clone. Its ends do not fully match the called genes, so a read error is possible. Specified treatment: oral pan-JAK inhibitor, 5-10 mg twice daily. The CDR3 consists of 11 residues. Germline V lookup: CDR1 SNHLY, CDR2 FYNNEI. Extraction of RNA preceded its reverse transcription into cDNA, which served as the sequencing template. TCRdb keeps only in-frame clones here, not all; method: immunoSEQ multiplex PCR. The table has approximately 180,000 clones, 58% seen once. The source material was CD4+ T cells sorted from blood, sampled between weeks 55 and 70, from a patient treated with tofacitinib. The gene calls are TRBV2 and TRBJ2-4; 7 nucleotides match TRBD1. The receptor's source is a human donor with alopecia areata. DNA of the CDR3: TGTGCCAGCAGTGGGCAGGGGGTTAACGGCTTC. It yields the protein CASSGQGVNGF.